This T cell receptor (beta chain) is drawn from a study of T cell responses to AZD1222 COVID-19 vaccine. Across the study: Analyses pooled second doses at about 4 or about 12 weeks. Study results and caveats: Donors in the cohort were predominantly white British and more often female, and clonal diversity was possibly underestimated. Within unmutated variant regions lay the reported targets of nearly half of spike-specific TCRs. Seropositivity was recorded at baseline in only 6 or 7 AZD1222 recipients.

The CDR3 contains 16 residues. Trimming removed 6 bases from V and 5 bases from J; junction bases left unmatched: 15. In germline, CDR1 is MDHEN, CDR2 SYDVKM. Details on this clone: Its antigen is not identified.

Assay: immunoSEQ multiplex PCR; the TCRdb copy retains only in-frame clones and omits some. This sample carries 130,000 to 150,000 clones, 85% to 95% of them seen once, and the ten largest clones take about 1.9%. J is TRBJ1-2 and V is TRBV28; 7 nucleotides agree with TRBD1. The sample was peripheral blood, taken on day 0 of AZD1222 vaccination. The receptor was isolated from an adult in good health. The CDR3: CASRYMRDRAGYGYTF. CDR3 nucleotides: TGTGCCAGCAGATACATGAGAGACAGGGCGGGATATGGCTACACCTTC.